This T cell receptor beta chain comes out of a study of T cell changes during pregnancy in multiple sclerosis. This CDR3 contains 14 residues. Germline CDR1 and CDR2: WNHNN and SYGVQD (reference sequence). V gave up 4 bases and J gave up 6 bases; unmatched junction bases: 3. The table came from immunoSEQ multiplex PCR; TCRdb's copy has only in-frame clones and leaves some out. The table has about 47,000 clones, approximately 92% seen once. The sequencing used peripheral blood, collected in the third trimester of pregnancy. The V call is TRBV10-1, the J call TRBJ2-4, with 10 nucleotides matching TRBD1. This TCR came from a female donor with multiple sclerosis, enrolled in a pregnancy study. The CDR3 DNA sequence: TGCGCCAGCAGTGGGGGACAGGGGCCAAACATTCAGTACTTC. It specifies CASSGGQGPNIQYF.